These 6 T cell receptor beta chains were all obtained from the same sample, sequenced in a study of identical twins. Each CDR3 protein is one row after TCRdb ran MiXCR on the 5' RACE reads. The sample lists approximately 680,000 distinct CDR3 sequences, roughly 6.6% seen once, with roughly 1.6% in the top ten. These records were also assigned to another study, of yellow fever vaccine responses in identical twins.

The sequenced sample consisted of PBMCs. These receptor sequences come from a woman under 30 in good health.

The chain combines TRBV20-1 with TRBJ2-1; TRBD2 matches at 11 bases. CDR1 and CDR2 (germline): DFQATT, SNEGSKA (reference sequence). Trimming cost V 1 base and J 0 bases; bases outside gene matches: 11. This CDR3 has 19 amino acids. CDR3 in DNA: TGCAGTGCTAGAGCTGGGCTAGCGGGGGGCCTCAGCTCCTACAATGAGCAGTTCTTC. Its protein is CSARAGLAGGLSSYNEQFF.

This clonotype was recorded at least ten times. The chain carries TRBV12-3 or TRBV12-4 and TRBJ1-2; no clear D. CDR3 length: 13 amino acids. The V gene lost 6 bases and the J gene lost 3 bases, with 11 bases spanning the gap. Written as DNA, the CDR3 is TGTGCCAGCAGACTCCTGCCGGACTATGGCTACACCTTC. Protein sequence: CASRLLPDYGYTF.

At least ten counts were recorded for this clonotype. V is TRBV29-1 and J is TRBJ2-3; D is uncertain. The germline V gene has CDR1 SQVTM and CDR2 ANQGSEA. The CDR3 sequence is 14 residues long. V was cut by 3 bases and J by 0 bases, with 10 bases left in between. CDR3 coding DNA: TGCAGCGTTGATGCCGACACTAGCACAGATACGCAGTATTTT. Translation gives CSVDADTSTDTQYF.

This clonotype has ten or more counts. The genes are TRBV10-3 and TRBJ2-5, with D possibly being TRBD2 (5 bases). Germline values: CDR1 ENHRY, CDR2 SYGVKD. V was trimmed by 4 bases and J by 2 bases, leaving 8 bases between them. The CDR3 totals 13 residues. The CDR3 reads CAISGRGQETQYF. CDR3 nucleotide sequence: TGTGCCATCAGTGGACGGGGACAAGAGACCCAGTACTTC.

This clonotype was detected many times. V and J are TRBV27 and TRBJ2-1, with 9 bases matching TRBD2. The junction had 9 bases not matched to a gene; V was cut back by 11 bases and J by 7 bases. This CDR3 has 13 amino acids. Per germline, CDR1 MNHEY and CDR2 SMNVEV (reference sequence). The DNA for the CDR3 is TGTGCCGCAGGACTAGCGAATAGGAATGAGCAGTTCTTC. Protein product: CAAGLANRNEQFF.

This chain links TRBV6-5 with TRBJ2-1, with 7 nucleotides matching TRBD1. There are 15 residues in the CDR3. The V gene's germline CDR1 is MNHEY and CDR2 SVGAGI. V dropped 2 bases and J dropped 5; count of bases not matched to a gene: 6. CDR3 amino acids: CASSYATGDHNEQFF. The CDR3 nucleotides read TGTGCCAGCAGTTACGCAACAGGGGACCACAATGAGCAGTTCTTC.